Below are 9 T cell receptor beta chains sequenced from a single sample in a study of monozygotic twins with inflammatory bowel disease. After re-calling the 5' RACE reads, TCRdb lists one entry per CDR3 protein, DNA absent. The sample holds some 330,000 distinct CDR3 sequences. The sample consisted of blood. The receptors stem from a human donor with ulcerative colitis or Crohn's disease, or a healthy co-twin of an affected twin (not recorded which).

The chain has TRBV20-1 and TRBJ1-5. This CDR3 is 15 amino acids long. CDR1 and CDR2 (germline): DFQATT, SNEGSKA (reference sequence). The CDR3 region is CSARDPANSNQPQHF.

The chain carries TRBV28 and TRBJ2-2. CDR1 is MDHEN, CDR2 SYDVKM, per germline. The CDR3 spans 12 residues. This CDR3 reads CASSFKSGELFF.

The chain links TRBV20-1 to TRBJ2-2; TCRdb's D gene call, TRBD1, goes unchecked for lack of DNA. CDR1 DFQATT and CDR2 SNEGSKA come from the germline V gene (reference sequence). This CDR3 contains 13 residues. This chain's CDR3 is CSAREVRDEELFF.

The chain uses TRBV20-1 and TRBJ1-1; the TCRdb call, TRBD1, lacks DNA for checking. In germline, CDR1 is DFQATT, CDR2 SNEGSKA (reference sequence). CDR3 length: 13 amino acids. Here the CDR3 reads CSAEPGGNTEAFF.

The CDR3 is CASSLVAPSNTGELFF. The J gene is TRBJ2-2, the V gene TRBV7-9. CDR3 length equals 16 residues. Germline loops: CDR1 SEHNR, CDR2 FQNEAQ (reference sequence).

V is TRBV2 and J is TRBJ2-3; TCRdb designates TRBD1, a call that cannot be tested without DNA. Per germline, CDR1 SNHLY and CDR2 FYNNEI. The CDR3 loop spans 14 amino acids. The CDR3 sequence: CATLYTSSTDTQYF.

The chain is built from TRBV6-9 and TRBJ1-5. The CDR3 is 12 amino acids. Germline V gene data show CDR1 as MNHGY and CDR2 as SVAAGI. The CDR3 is CASSYGFQPQHF.

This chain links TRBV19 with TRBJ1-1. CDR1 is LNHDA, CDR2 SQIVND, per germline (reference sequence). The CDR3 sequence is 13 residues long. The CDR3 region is CASTPVLVTEAFF.

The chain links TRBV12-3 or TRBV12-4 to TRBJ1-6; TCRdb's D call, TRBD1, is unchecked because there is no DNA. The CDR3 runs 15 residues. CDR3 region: CASSFGQSHNSPLHF.